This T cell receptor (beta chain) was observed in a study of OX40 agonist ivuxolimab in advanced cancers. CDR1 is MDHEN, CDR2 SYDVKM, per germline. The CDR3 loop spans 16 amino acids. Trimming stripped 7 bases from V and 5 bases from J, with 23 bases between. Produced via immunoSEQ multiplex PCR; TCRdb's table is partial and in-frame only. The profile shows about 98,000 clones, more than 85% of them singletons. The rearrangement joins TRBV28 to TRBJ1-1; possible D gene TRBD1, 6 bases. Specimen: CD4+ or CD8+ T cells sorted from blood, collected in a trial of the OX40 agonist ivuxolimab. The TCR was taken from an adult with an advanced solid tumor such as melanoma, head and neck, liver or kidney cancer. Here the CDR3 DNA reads TGTGCCAGCAACCTATCGGGCGGGGGCACGGGGACTGAAGCTTTCTTT. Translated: CASNLSGGGTGTEAFF. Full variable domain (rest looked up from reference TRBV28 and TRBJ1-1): DVKVTQSSRYLVKRTGEKVFLECVQDMDHENMFWYRQDPGLGLRLIYFSYDVKMKEKGDIPEGYSVSREKKERFSLILESASTNQTSMYLCASNLSGGGTGTEAFFGQGTRLTVV.